The clone carrying this T cell receptor (beta chain) was seen a handful of times. Its antigen is unknown. These data originate in a study of spatial heterogeneity in lung cancer. Study in general: TCR transcript counts in tumor regions correlated strongly with a T cell module score from matched bulk RNA-seq. Study-wide results and caveats: Of the expanded TCRs, ubiquitous and regional counts tracked the counts of ubiquitous and regional nonsynonymous mutations, respectively. Intratumoral expanded alpha and beta TCR counts were found to track tumor mutation counts.

In germline, CDR1 is LGHDT, CDR2 YNNKEL (reference sequence). The CDR3 extends over 14 amino acids. V shed 3 bases and J 2 bases; nucleotides not matched to a gene: 1. Every TCR cDNA molecule carried a tag that served as a unique molecular identifier. MiXCR, applied by TCRdb to the 5' RACE reads, yields one record per CDR3 protein. Here the sample spans 7,500 to 10,000 distinct CDR3 sequences, about 9% being singletons. Time point indicated: sample taken at primary tumor resection. The donors comprised 60 to 85 untreated early-stage non-small cell lung cancer patients. The genes are TRBV3-1 and TRBJ1-5, with 7 positions matching TRBD1. The sequencing here drew on lung tumor tissue, taken at surgery. This receptor was identified in a female donor with early-stage non-small cell lung cancer. The CDR3 region is CASSHTGGNQPQHF. The DNA of the CDR3 is TGTGCCAGCAGCCATACAGGGGGCAATCAGCCCCAGCATTTT.